Described below is a single T cell receptor beta chain sequence and its context. Its antigen is not identified. The germline V gene encodes CDR1 MNHEY and CDR2 SVGAGI. The CDR3 has 14 residues. Trimming removed 5 bases from V and 1 base from J, with 11 bases in between. The data are from a study of T cell responses to AZD1222 COVID-19 vaccine. Measured with immunoSEQ multiplex PCR; TCRdb has only the in-frame clones, and not every one. The table shows some 170,000 clones, with about 89% occurring only once. Study outcomes and limitations: Donors, mostly white British, included more females; clonal diversity was possibly underestimated. Close to half of all spike-specific TCRs reportedly target regions of the variants that are unmutated.

The clonotype originates from an adult in good health. The V call is TRBV6-5, the J call TRBJ1-1; D is unresolved. The sequencing used peripheral blood, collected on day 0 of AZD1222 vaccination. The CDR3 DNA reads as TGTGCCAGCAGTACGACCAACAAGAACACTGAAGCTTTCTTT. The encoded protein is CASSTTNKNTEAFF.